This record looks at one T cell receptor (beta chain) sequence and its context. The sample comes from a study of T cell responses to AZD1222 COVID-19 vaccine. Here immunoSEQ multiplex PCR was the method, and the copy in TCRdb shows in-frame clones only, minus some. This sample carries approximately 100,000 clones, over 75% of them seen once, and the ten largest clones take approximately 15%. This CDR3 comprises 13 residues. V was pared by 6 bases and J by 8 bases, with 14 bases between. Germline V gene sequence: CDR1 ENHRY, CDR2 SYGVKD. The chain combines TRBV10-3 with TRBJ2-1, with a tentative D call TRBD1 (6 bases). Sequenced material: peripheral blood, taken on day 0 of AZD1222 vaccination. The receptor comes from an adult in good health. CDR3 protein: CAISAGRGHEQFF. The CDR3 nucleotides read TGTGCCATCAGCGCGGGCAGGGGCCATGAGCAGTTCTTC.